One and the same sample provided the 24 T cell receptor beta chains below, sequenced in a study of T cells in Graves' hyperthyroidism and ophthalmopathy. Amplified TCR beta CDR3 regions came from RNA transcripts. The HTBI set primed first-round TCR CDR3 RT-PCR. MiXCR was run by TCRdb on the multiplex PCR reads, yielding one entry per CDR3 protein. Of about 200,000 distinct CDR3 sequences in the sample, about a sixth were seen once. Input material: blood. All receptors come from a woman aged 50 to 60 with Graves' hyperthyroidism.

This rearrangement joins TRBV10-3 to TRBJ1-2, with D perhaps matching TRBD1 (5 bases). V was shortened by 7 bases and J by 3 bases, with 15 bases between the two germline ends. This CDR3 region has 14 residues. Germline V gene lookup returns CDR1 ENHRY and CDR2 SYGVKD. Written as DNA, the CDR3 is TGTGCCATCACCCCCGGGACTGAATACTATGGCTACACCTTC. Protein: CAITPGTEYYGYTF.

The chain has TRBV6-5 and TRBJ2-7; 10 positions match TRBD2. CDR3 length: 17 amino acids. The V and J ends lost 2 bases and 3 bases, in that order; junction bases with no gene match: 10. The germline CDR1 and CDR2 sequences are MNHEY and SVGAGI. Here the CDR3 reads CASSYKAATSGVYEQYF. The DNA of the CDR3 is TGTGCCAGCAGTTACAAGGCAGCTACTAGCGGGGTCTACGAGCAGTACTTC.

This clonotype was counted ten times or more. The chain couples TRBV27 to TRBJ2-7; D may correspond to TRBD1 or TRBD2 (5 bases each). Germline V gene sequence: CDR1 MNHEY, CDR2 SMNVEV (reference sequence). Between the trimmed V and J ends, which lost 2 bases and 0 bases, there was a span of 11 bases. The CDR3 extends over 15 amino acids. For the CDR3, the DNA is TGTGCCAGCAGTTTAGGGACGGAAAGCTCCTACGAGCAGTACTTC. It codes for CASSLGTESSYEQYF.

The chain joins TRBV13 to TRBJ2-1; 9 bases are shared with TRBD1. Trimming took 3 bases from V and 7 from J; bases not matched to a gene: 7. CDR3 size: 15 residues. CDR1 is PRHDT and CDR2 is FYEKMQ in the germline V gene (reference sequence). CDR3 in DNA: TGTGCCAGCAGCTTCAGAACAGGGGGCTCGAATGAGCAGTTCTTC. Translating it yields CASSFRTGGSNEQFF.

The chain is built from TRBV7-3 and TRBJ2-3, with 13 bases aligning to TRBD2. The germline V gene has CDR1 SGHTA and CDR2 FQGTGA. V lost 5 bases and J lost 7; bases outside the gene matches: 6. The CDR3 covers 15 residues. Here the CDR3 reads CASSQTSGRMNTQYF. The DNA of the CDR3 is TGTGCCAGCAGCCAGACTAGCGGGAGGATGAATACGCAGTATTTT.

The rearrangement links TRBV10-3 to TRBJ1-3, with a possible D match to TRBD1 (6 bases). The germline gives CDR1 ENHRY, CDR2 SYGVKD. The CDR3 is made up of 14 amino acids. Trimming cost V 11 bases and J 3 bases, with 17 bases left between them. CDR3 coding DNA: TGTGCCTCCACCATGGGGGGGCTTGGAAACACCATATATTTT. Translating gives CASTMGGLGNTIYF.

This clonotype is a singleton in its sample. A single base separates this from a much larger clone, so it may be a read error. The rearrangement joins TRBV28 to TRBJ1-3; 7 bases align to TRBD1. The CDR3 is made up of 17 amino acids. With V trimmed by 5 bases and J by 8 bases, 18 bases remained unmatched. Germline V lookup: CDR1 MDHEN, CDR2 SYDVKM. The chain's CDR3 is CASSAPGGGRQGDTIYF. For the CDR3, the DNA is TGTGCCAGCAGTGCCCCAGGCGGGGGGAGACAGGGAGACACCATATATTTT.

In this sample, this clonotype turned up many times. The chain joins TRBV5-1 to TRBJ2-1, with TRBD2 matching over 7 bases. V lost 10 bases and J lost 2; bases outside the gene matches: 12. The CDR3 runs 15 residues. Looked up from germline, CDR1 is SGHRS and CDR2 is YFSETQ. DNA for the CDR3: TGCGCCGGGGCAAGCGGGAATCCCGCCTACAATGAGCAGTTCTTC. Protein product: CAGASGNPAYNEQFF.

This chain uses TRBV7-8 with TRBJ2-1; 8 positions match TRBD1. Germline values: CDR1 SGHVS, CDR2 FQNEAQ. The CDR3 covers 16 residues. The J segment lost 7 bases and the V segment lost 5 bases, leaving 13 bases of the junction unmatched. CDR3 sequence: CASSKSRDRRFNEQFF. CDR3 DNA: TGTGCCAGCAGCAAAAGCCGGGACAGGCGATTTAATGAGCAGTTCTTC.

This clonotype was seen many times. J is TRBJ1-5 and V is TRBV6-1; TRBD1 might be the D (6 bases). Germline V gives CDR1 MNHNS, CDR2 SASEGT. Trimming removed 7 bases from V and 2 bases from J, with 15 bases in between. The CDR3 is 15 amino acids. This CDR3 reads CASINGGEGNQPQHF. The CDR3 DNA reads TGTGCCAGCATAAACGGGGGCGAGGGCAATCAGCCCCAGCATTTT.

This clonotype was found a few times. This chain connects TRBV19 to TRBJ1-1, with D perhaps TRBD1 (6 bases). The germline V and J ends were trimmed by 3 bases and 1 base, with 9 bases remaining between them. The CDR3 extends over 14 amino acids. The V gene's germline CDR1 is LNHDA and CDR2 SQIVND (reference sequence). CDR3 amino acids: CASSMGGQNTEAFF. CDR3 in DNA: TGTGCCAGTAGTATGGGGGGACAGAACACTGAAGCTTTCTTT.

This clonotype was seen at least ten times. V usage is TRBV12-3 or TRBV12-4 and J usage is TRBJ1-1; TRBD1 might be the D (5 bases). Between the trimmed V and J ends, which lost 5 bases and 7 bases, there was a span of 17 bases. The CDR3 covers 14 residues. The CDR3 reads CASSAGTFNGEAFF. The CDR3 coding sequence is TGTGCCAGCAGTGCCGGGACCTTTAATGGTGAAGCTTTCTTT.

The chain is built from TRBV30 and TRBJ2-2; D tentatively fits TRBD1 or TRBD2 (5 bases each). The length of the CDR3 is 15 residues. V was pared by 2 bases and J by 5 bases, with 15 bases between. CDR1 and CDR2 (germline): GTSNPN, SVGIG (reference sequence). The CDR3 sequence: CAWSWPGSITGELFF. The CDR3 coding sequence is TGTGCCTGGAGTTGGCCAGGGAGTATAACCGGGGAGCTGTTTTTT.

The chain couples TRBV6-2 or TRBV6-3 to TRBJ1-2; no definite D call. The CDR3 runs 16 residues. Germline CDR1 is MNHEY and CDR2 is SVGEGT. V dropped 2 bases and J dropped 2 bases, with 15 bases sitting between them. The CDR3 is CASSYGRSDYNYGYTF. The CDR3 DNA follows: TGTGCCAGCAGTTACGGGCGATCTGACTACAACTATGGCTACACCTTC.

This clonotype occurred many times. The chain joins TRBV20-1 to TRBJ2-5, with D uncertain. V was shortened by 1 base and J by 3 bases, with 9 bases between the two germline ends. The germline CDR1 and CDR2 sequences are DFQATT and SNEGSKA (reference sequence). CDR3 size: 13 residues. The CDR3 DNA reads as TGCAGTGCTAGAGTGGGTAGTGAAGAGACCCAGTACTTC. Residues: CSARVGSEETQYF.

This clonotype was observed many times. V is TRBV20-1 and J is TRBJ2-1; 9 bases are shared with TRBD2. This CDR3 has 18 amino acids. CDR1 and CDR2 (germline): DFQATT, SNEGSKA (reference sequence). J lost 1 base, V lost 0 bases, and 10 bases had no gene match. CDR3 residues: CSARDPRLAGLSYNEQFF. The CDR3, as DNA: TGCAGTGCTAGAGACCCTAGGCTAGCGGGATTATCCTACAATGAGCAGTTCTTC.

The sample holds many counts of this clonotype. This rearrangement joins TRBV6-1 to TRBJ2-1; the match to TRBD2 covers 7 bases. V shed 6 bases and J 7 bases; nucleotides not matched to a gene: 12. The germline V gene has CDR1 MNHNS and CDR2 SASEGT. The CDR3 spans 15 residues. DNA of the CDR3: TGTGCCAGCAGCTCGAGGGGAGGGCCTCAAAATGAGCAGTTCTTC. Translation gives CASSSRGGPQNEQFF.

There are a few counts of this clonotype. This chain uses TRBV19 with TRBJ1-1; D is ambiguous. Trimming took 4 bases from V and 0 from J, leaving 18 bases between them. The CDR3 sequence is 17 residues long. Looked up from germline, CDR1 is LNHDA and CDR2 is SQIVND (reference sequence). The CDR3 DNA sequence: TGTGCCAGTAGTACCTCAGATACGAAATTCTTGAACACTGAAGCTTTCTTT. Translating gives CASSTSDTKFLNTEAFF. The complete variable domain, with remaining parts taken from reference TRBV19 and TRBJ1-1, reads DGGITQSPKYLFRKEGQNVTLSCEQNLNHDAMYWYRQDPGQGLRLIYYSQIVNDFQKGDIAEGYSVSREKKESFPLTVTSAQKNPTAFYLCASSTSDTKFLNTEAFFGQGTRLTVV.

This clonotype was seen at least ten times. This chain uses TRBV10-3 with TRBJ2-7; the match to TRBD2 covers 13 bases. Trimming took 6 bases from V and 0 from J; bases not matched to a gene: 5. CDR3 size: 16 residues. Germline CDR1 and CDR2: ENHRY and SYGVKD. This CDR3 is CAIRGTSGTSSYEQYF. The CDR3 bases are TGTGCCATCAGAGGGACTAGCGGGACCTCCTCCTACGAGCAGTACTTC.

Worth noting for this clonotype: This may be a read error: a much more frequent sequence differs by one nucleotide. As the CDR3 is not closed by the conserved phenylalanine or tryptophan, this likely results from a read error. The chain recombines TRBV6-1 with TRBJ2-2, with D unclear. Trimming removed 6 bases from V and 1 base from J, with 9 bases in between. The germline CDR1 and CDR2 sequences are MNHNS and SASEGT. There are 14 residues in the CDR3. The CDR3 DNA reads TGTGCCAGCAGCGCCGATTTGAACACCGGGGAGCTGTTTATT. Its translation is CASSADLNTGELFI.

V usage is TRBV27 and J usage is TRBJ2-3, with a weak D call TRBD2 (6 bases). The germline V gene encodes CDR1 MNHEY and CDR2 SMNVEV (reference sequence). CDR3 length: 13 residues. The V end was cut by 3 bases, the J end by 4 bases, with 8 bases between. In DNA form, the CDR3 reads TGTGCCAGCAGTTTGGGGGAGGCAGATACGCAGTATTTT. Its protein is CASSLGEADTQYF.

In regard to this clonotype: A read error is possible here, since a much larger clone lies one base away. V gene TRBV7-9 combines with J gene TRBJ2-3; D might be TRBD1 (5 bases). The DNA end is a closer match to TRBJ1-5, so the J assignment may be wrong. The germline V gene has CDR1 SEHNR and CDR2 FQNEAQ (reference sequence). This CDR3 spans 16 amino acids. This CDR3 reads CASSSGRDSRTDTQHF. The CDR3 DNA is TGTGCCAGCAGCTCAGGTCGGGACTCCCGCACAGATACGCAGCATTTT.

This clonotype was seen ten or more times. This chain uses TRBV30 with TRBJ2-5, with 7 bases identical to TRBD2. With V trimmed by 0 bases and J by 4 bases, 8 bases remained unmatched. This CDR3 region has 15 residues. The V gene's germline CDR1 is GTSNPN and CDR2 SVGIG (reference sequence). The CDR3 region is CAWSVSSGWVETQYF. CDR3 bases: TGTGCCTGGAGTGTGTCTAGCGGCTGGGTAGAGACCCAGTACTTC.

This clonotype was found many times. The chain is built from TRBV10-3 and TRBJ1-2; 10 bases are shared with TRBD1. The CDR3 is made up of 15 amino acids. V lost 6 bases and J lost 8; bases outside the gene matches: 12. Per germline, CDR1 ENHRY and CDR2 SYGVKD. This chain's CDR3 is CAISLLRDRGRGYTF. The CDR3 coding sequence is TGTGCCATCAGCCTTCTCCGGGACAGGGGAAGAGGCTACACCTTC.